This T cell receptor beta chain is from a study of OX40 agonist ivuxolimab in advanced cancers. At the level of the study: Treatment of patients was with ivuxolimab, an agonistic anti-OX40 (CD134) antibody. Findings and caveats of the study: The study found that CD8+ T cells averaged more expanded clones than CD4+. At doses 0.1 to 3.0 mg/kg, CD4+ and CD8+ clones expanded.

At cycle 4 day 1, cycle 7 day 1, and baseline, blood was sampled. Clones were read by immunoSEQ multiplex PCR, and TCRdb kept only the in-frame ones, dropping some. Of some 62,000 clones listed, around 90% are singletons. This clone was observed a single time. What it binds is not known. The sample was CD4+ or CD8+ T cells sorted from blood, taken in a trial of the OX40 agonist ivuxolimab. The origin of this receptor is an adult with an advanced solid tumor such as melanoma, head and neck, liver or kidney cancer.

CDR3 sequence reads: CASSQLLAGAFGDTQYF. CDR3 nucleotides: TGCGCCAGCAGCCAACTCCTCGCAGGGGCCTTCGGAGATACGCAGTATTTT. The genes are TRBV5-1 and TRBJ2-3, with D perhaps matching TRBD1 (6 bases). Germline CDR1 SGHRS, CDR2 YFSETQ. The V and J ends lost 4 bases and 5 bases respectively, with 23 bases between them. The CDR3 loop spans 17 amino acids.